This is a list of T cell receptor beta chains from one sample in a study of CD8+ T cells in alopecia areata. Generated by immunoSEQ multiplex PCR, the TCRdb table keeps only in-frame clones and is missing some. Of 65,000 to 75,000 clones in the sample, approximately 30% were seen once. The specimen comprised CD8+ T cells sorted from blood, sampled at week 4, from a patient treated with tofacitinib. The receptors stem from a human donor with alopecia areata. Each CDR3 is given with its conserved first and last residue. A D gene is named only where the DNA matches it firmly. Rows may omit the clone size; those that give it use once, few, many or a size class.

cdr3_nt cdr3_aa clone_size cdr3_length v_call d_call j_call
TGCAGCGTTGAAGATCTCGGCGGGAGCTTTAGAGAGACCCAGTACTTC CSVEDLGGSFRETQYF once 16 TRBV29-1 TRBD2 TRBJ2-5
TGTGCCATCGGGACAGAGACCTACGAGCAGTACTTC CAIGTETYEQYF . 12 TRBV10-3 TRBD1 TRBJ2-7
TGTGCCAGCAGTGTGGGCGGCAGCAATCAGCCCCAGCATTTT CASSVGGSNQPQHF . 14 TRBV2 . TRBJ1-5
TGTGCCAGCAGCCAAGCGAGAGGGGGCGAGGGCGAGCAGTACTTC CASSQARGGEGEQYF . 15 TRBV4-2 TRBD1 TRBJ2-7
TGTGCCTGGAGTGTTGGGCCGATTTACGAGCAGTACTTC CAWSVGPIYEQYF . 13 TRBV30 . TRBJ2-7
TGTGCCAGCAGCTCTAGCGGGAGGGGGTACGAGCAGTACTTC CASSSSGRGYEQYF few 14 TRBV9 TRBD2 TRBJ2-7
TGTGCCATCAGTGAGGGTTACTCCTACGAGCAGTACTTC CAISEGYSYEQYF many 13 TRBV10-3 . TRBJ2-7
TGCAGCGTTGAGGGGGGGCCGGGACTAGCGGGAGTTGAGGGCGAGCAGTACTTC CSVEGGPGLAGVEGEQYF . 18 TRBV29-1 TRBD2 TRBJ2-7
TGTGCCAGCAGCTCCCATAGCGGCTTAAGGGCTGGGGCCAACGTCCTGACTTTC CASSSHSGLRAGANVLTF few 18 TRBV9 . TRBJ2-6
TGTGCCAGCAGCTCTCAGGGGGGTTCGGTCCATCAGCCCCAGCATTTT CASSSQGGSVHQPQHF . 16 TRBV5-6 TRBD1 TRBJ1-5
TGTGCCAGCAGCTTATCCGGGACAGGGGCGAGCAATCAGCCCCAGCATTTT CASSLSGTGASNQPQHF few 17 TRBV7-9 TRBD1 TRBJ1-5
TGTGCCAGCAGCTTTGCGGGGTCGGGGGGCACTGAAGCTTTCTTT CASSFAGSGGTEAFF . 15 TRBV13 . TRBJ1-1
TGTGCCAGCAGACCACAGGGGTCCTACAATGAGCAGTTCTTC CASRPQGSYNEQFF many 14 TRBV9 TRBD1 TRBJ2-1
TGTGCCAGCAGCGTACTAGTTGTCGATGAGCAGTTCTTC CASSVLVVDEQFF . 13 TRBV7-9 . TRBJ2-1